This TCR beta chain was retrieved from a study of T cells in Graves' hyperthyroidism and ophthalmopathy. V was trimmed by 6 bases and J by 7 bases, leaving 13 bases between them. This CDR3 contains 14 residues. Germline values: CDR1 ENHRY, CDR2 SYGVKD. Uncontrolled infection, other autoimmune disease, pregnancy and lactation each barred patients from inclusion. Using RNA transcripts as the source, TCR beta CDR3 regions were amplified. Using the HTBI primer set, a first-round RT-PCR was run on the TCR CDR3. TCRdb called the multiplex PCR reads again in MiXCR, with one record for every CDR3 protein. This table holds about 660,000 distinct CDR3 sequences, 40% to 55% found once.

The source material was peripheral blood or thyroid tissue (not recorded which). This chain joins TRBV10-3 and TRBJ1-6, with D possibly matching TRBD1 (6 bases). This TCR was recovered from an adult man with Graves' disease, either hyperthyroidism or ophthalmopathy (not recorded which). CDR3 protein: CAIRPGHGNSPLHF. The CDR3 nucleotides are TGTGCCATCAGACCGGGACACGGCAATTCACCCCTCCACTTT.